This is a list of T cell receptor beta chains from one sample in a study of blood T cell repertoires in COVID-19. Measured with immunoSEQ multiplex PCR; TCRdb has only the in-frame clones, and not every one. Of over 250,000 clones in the sample, 85% to 90% were seen once. Sequences were obtained from peripheral blood. The receptors were gathered from a human donor in a cohort sampled during active COVID-19. CDR3s include the opening cysteine and the closing phenylalanine or tryptophan. D genes are given only for firm matches. Size values are once, few and many counts, or a class for expanded clones, and some rows have none.

TRBJ2-1	-	-	TRBV6-7	TGTGCCAGCCCAGCGGCGGGAACCCCCCACGAGCAGTTCTTC	CASPAAGTPHEQFF
TRBJ1-2	TRBD1	few	TRBV2	TGTGCCAGCGACCGGGACAGGCGGAGGGGTAGCGGCTACACCTTC	CASDRDRRRGSGYTF
TRBJ2-4	-	-	TRBV29-1	TGCAGCGTTGAAGGGAGCCATCAAAACATTCAGTACTTC	CSVEGSHQNIQYF
TRBJ2-3	-	-	TRBV6-5	TGTGCCAGCAGCCAATGGGACACAAACACAGATACGCAGTATTTT	CASSQWDTNTDTQYF
TRBJ2-7	-	-	TRBV4-2	TGTGCCAGCAGCCAAGAGGGGGACTGGTCCTACGAGCAGTACTTC	CASSQEGDWSYEQYF
TRBJ2-3	-	-	TRBV19	TGTGCCAGTAGTAGATCGGGTGCAGCCTCAGATACGCAGTATTTT	CASSRSGAASDTQYF
TRBJ2-3	TRBD1	once	TRBV19	TGTGCCAGTAGTATCGGGACAGAGAGATTCACAGATACGCAGTATTTT	CASSIGTERFTDTQYF
TRBJ2-5	TRBD2	-	TRBV6-5	TGTGCCAGCAGTTACGATAGCGGGATTGGGACCCAGTACTTC	CASSYDSGIGTQYF
TRBJ1-2	-	-	TRBV28	TGTGCCAGCAGTTTGATCAGGTCCCACTATGGCTACACCTTC	CASSLIRSHYGYTF
TRBJ2-7	TRBD1	-	TRBV6-5	TGTGCCAGCAGCTTAACAGGGGGCTACTACGAGCAGTACTTC	CASSLTGGYYEQYF
TRBJ2-3	TRBD2	-	TRBV6-5	TGTGCCAGCAATATAGCGGGAGACACAGATACGCAGTATTTT	CASNIAGDTDTQYF
TRBJ2-7	TRBD1	-	TRBV5-5	TGTGCCAGCAGCTCGGGCCTGGGACAGGGGTCCTACGAGCAGTACTTC	CASSSGLGQGSYEQYF
TRBJ1-1	TRBD1	-	TRBV3-1/TRBV3-2	TGTGCCAGCACCACTACCCCGGGACAGGGGACTGAAGCTTTCTTT	CASTTTPGQGTEAFF
TRBJ2-5	-	-	TRBV11-2	TGTGCCAGCACCCGGGAGAGGGAAGAGACCCAGTACTTC	CASTREREETQYF
TRBJ2-3	TRBD1	-	TRBV2	TGTGCCAGCAGTGGACAGGGTCAGGGTTTGGATTTT	CASSGQGQGLDF
TRBJ2-5	TRBD1	-	TRBV5-1	TGCGCCAGCTTCCGGGACAGGGGTCGGGAGACCCAGTACTTC	CASFRDRGRETQYF
TRBJ1-1	-	-	TRBV13	TGTGCCAGCAGCCCCCACAGGAAAGAAGCTTTCTTT	CASSPHRKEAFF
TRBJ2-7	-	once	TRBV18	TGTGCCAGCTCAGCTAAAAAAGCCTCATACTACGAGCAGTACTTC	CASSAKKASYYEQYF
TRBJ2-7	TRBD2	-	TRBV6-5	TGTGCCAGCAGGGCCGGGACTAGCGGGATTGAGCAGTACTTC	CASRAGTSGIEQYF
TRBJ2-3	TRBD1	-	TRBV9	TGTGCCAGCAGCGCGGCAGGGGGTTCAGATACGCAGTATTTT	CASSAAGGSDTQYF
TRBJ1-2	-	-	TRBV21-1	TGTGCCAGCAGCAAAGCGAAGCCCGGTGAGGGGGTTCGCTACACCTTC	CASSKAKPGEGVRYTF
TRBJ1-2	-	once	TRBV7-8	TGTGCCAGCAGCGAAGAACAGGGAATCTGGGGCTACACCTTC	CASSEEQGIWGYTF
TRBJ2-5	TRBD2	-	TRBV3-1/TRBV3-2	TGTGCCAGCAGCCAAGACCGGGCGGGAGCCGGGTGGACCCAGTACTTC	CASSQDRAGAGWTQYF
TRBJ2-1	-	-	TRBV4-1	TGCGCCAGCAGCCAAGAGCCCCGCGGTGGCGGTAATGAGCAGTTCTTC	CASSQEPRGGGNEQFF